This T cell receptor beta chain was documented in a study of control samples from healthy donors and cancer patients. The assay was immunoSEQ multiplex PCR, and TCRdb's table has in-frame clones only and misses some. Here the sample spans 150,000 to 180,000 clones, roughly 92% being singletons. V lost 6 bases and J lost 7, with 9 bases in between. The CDR3 runs to 11 residues. CDR1 and CDR2 (germline): DFQATT, SNEGSKA (reference sequence). This chain links TRBV20-1 with TRBJ2-2; D ambiguous. Material: blood. The sequence derives from a man aged 50 to 59 in good health. The CDR3 loop reads CSAIHNGELFF. The DNA for the CDR3 is TGCAGTGCCATACACAACGGGGAGCTGTTTTTT.